This TCR beta chain stems from a study of monozygotic twins with inflammatory bowel disease. Broader study findings: Researchers report that IBD patients shared fewer clonotypes with others than healthy twins, especially amid disease activity. Against healthy co-twins, IBD patients had lower TCRbeta diversity (measured by inverse Simpson).

The CDR3 has 16 residues. Looked up from germline, CDR1 is SNHLY and CDR2 is FYNNEI. As to this clonotype: Its specificity is unknown.

The unique tags termed UMIs, each holding a 6-nucleotide sample barcode, were added by means of template switching. From its re-call of the 5' RACE reads, TCRdb lists each CDR3 protein once, without DNA. Here the sample table reports some 450,000 distinct CDR3 sequences. No sorting of T cells preceded isolation of total RNA from whole blood. V gene TRBV2 combines with J gene TRBJ2-1; there is no DNA to check the TCRdb D call of TRBD2. The sequence was collected from a human donor with ulcerative colitis or Crohn's disease, or a healthy co-twin of an affected twin (not recorded which). Sequencing was performed on blood. This CDR3 reads CASSLRGTSGKGEQFF.